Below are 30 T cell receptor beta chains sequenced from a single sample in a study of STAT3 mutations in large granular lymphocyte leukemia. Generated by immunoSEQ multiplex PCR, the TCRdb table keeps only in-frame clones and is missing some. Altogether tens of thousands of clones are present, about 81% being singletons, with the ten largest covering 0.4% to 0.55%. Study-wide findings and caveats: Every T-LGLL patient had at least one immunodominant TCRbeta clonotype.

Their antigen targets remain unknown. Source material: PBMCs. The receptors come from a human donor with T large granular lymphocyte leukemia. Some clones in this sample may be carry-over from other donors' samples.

CDR3 sequence (DNA): TGTGCCTGGAGTGTACGCGGAGTCGTTAATCAGCCCCAGCATTTT. Translating gives CAWSVRGVVNQPQHF. The chain carries TRBV30 and TRBJ1-5, with D hard to call. V lost 0 bases and J 4 bases, leaving 13 bases between the germline ends. Germline V gene data show CDR1 as GTSNPN and CDR2 as SVGIG (reference sequence). This CDR3 region has 15 residues.

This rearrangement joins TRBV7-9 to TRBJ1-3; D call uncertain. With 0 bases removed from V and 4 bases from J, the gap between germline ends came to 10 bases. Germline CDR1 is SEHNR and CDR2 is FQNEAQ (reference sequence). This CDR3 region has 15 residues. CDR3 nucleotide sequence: TGTGCCAGCAGCTTAGCGGGCCAGGCGGGAAACACCATATATTTT. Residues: CASSLAGQAGNTIYF.

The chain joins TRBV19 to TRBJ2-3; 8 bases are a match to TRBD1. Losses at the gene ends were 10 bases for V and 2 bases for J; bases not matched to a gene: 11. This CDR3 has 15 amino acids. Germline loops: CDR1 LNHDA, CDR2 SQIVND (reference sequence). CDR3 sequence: CATHNRDRNTDTQYF. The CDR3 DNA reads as TGTGCCACCCATAACCGGGACAGGAACACAGATACGCAGTATTTT.

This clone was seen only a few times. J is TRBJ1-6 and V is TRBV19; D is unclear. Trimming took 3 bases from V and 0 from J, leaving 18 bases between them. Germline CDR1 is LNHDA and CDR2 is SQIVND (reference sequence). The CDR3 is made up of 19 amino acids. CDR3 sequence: CASSMLRSGISSYNSPLHF. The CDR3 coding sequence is TGTGCCAGTAGTATGCTGAGGTCGGGGATTAGCTCCTATAATTCACCCCTCCACTTT.

CDR3 protein: CASSFLVSGQGEGGYTF. The CDR3 DNA follows: TGCGCCAGCAGCTTTCTCGTTTCTGGACAGGGAGAGGGTGGCTACACCTTC. The V and J genes are TRBV5-1 and TRBJ1-2, with TRBD1 identical over 8 bases. Unmatched junction bases numbered 16, after V lost 2 bases and J lost 7 bases. The germline V gene has CDR1 SGHRS and CDR2 YFSETQ. The CDR3 contains 17 residues.

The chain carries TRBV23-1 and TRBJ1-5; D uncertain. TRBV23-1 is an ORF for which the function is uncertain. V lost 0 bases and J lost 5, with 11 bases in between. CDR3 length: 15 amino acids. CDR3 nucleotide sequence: TGCGCCAGCAGTCAATCGAGAGGGCCTTATCAGCCCCAGCATTTT. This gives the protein CASSQSRGPYQPQHF.

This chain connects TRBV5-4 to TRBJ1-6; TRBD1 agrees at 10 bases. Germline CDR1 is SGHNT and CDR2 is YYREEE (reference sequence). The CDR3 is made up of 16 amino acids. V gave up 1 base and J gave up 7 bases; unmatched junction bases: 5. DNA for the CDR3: TGTGCCAGCAGCTTGCCGGGACAGGGGAAGAATTCACCCCTCCACTTT. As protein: CASSLPGQGKNSPLHF.

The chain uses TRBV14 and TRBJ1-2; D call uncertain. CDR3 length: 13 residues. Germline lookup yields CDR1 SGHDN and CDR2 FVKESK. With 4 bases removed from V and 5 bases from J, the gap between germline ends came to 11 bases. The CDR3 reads CASSPDLQYGYTF. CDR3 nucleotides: TGTGCCAGCAGCCCCGACCTACAGTATGGCTACACCTTC.

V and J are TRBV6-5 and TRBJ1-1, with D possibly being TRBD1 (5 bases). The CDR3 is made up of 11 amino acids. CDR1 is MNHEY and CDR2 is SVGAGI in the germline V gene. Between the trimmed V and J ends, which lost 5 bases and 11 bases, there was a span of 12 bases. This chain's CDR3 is CASSGGVSAFF. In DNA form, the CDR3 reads TGTGCCAGCAGTGGAGGGGTCTCGGCTTTCTTT.

The DNA for the CDR3 is TGTGCCAGCAGCTTAGGGGGGGGCGGAAACGAGCAGTACGTC. It encodes CASSLGGGGNEQYV. This rearrangement joins TRBV7-9 to TRBJ2-7; tentative D call: TRBD2 (7 bases). The germline V gene has CDR1 SEHNR and CDR2 FQNEAQ (reference sequence). V gave up 1 base and J gave up 5 bases, with 12 bases separating them. The CDR3 is made up of 14 amino acids.

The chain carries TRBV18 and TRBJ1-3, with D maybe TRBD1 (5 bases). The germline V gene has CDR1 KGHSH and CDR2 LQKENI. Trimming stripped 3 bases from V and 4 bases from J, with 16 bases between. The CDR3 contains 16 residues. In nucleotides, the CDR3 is TGTGCCAGCTCACCGGACCGCCCGGGACTGGGAAACACCATATATTTT. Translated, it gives CASSPDRPGLGNTIYF.

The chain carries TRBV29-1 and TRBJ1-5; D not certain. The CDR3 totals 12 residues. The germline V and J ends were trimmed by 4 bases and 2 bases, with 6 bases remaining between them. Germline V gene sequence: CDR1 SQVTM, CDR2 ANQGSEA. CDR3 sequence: CSVGEGNQPQHF. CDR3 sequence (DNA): TGCAGCGTTGGGGAGGGCAATCAGCCCCAGCATTTT. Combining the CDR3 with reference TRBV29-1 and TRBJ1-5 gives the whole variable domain SAVISQKPSRDICQRGTSLTIQCQVDSQVTMMFWYRQQPGQSLTLIATANQGSEATYESGFVIDKFPISRPNLTFSTLTVSNMSPEDSSIYLCSVGEGNQPQHFGDGTRLSIL.

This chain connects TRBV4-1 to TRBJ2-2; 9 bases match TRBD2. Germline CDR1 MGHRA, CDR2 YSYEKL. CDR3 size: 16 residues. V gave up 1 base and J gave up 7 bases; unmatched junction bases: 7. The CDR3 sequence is CASSQGARGGHGELFF. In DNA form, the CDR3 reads TGCGCCAGCAGCCAAGGGGCGCGGGGGGGCCACGGGGAGCTGTTTTTT.

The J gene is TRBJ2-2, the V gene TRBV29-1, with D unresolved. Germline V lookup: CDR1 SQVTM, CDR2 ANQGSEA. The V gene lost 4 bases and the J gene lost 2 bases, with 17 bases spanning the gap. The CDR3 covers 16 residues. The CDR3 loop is CSVAPLVGSNTGELFF. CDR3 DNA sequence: TGCAGCGTTGCCCCCCTGGTCGGTTCTAACACCGGGGAGCTGTTTTTT.

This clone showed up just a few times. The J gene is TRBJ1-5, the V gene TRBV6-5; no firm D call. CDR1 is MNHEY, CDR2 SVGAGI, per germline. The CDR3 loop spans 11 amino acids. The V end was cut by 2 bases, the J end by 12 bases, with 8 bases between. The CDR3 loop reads CASSYEGHQHF. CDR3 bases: TGTGCCAGCAGTTACGAGGGTCACCAGCATTTT.

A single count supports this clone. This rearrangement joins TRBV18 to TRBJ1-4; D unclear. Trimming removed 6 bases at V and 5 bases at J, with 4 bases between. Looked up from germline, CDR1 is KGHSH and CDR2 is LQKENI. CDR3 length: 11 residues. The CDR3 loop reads CASSANEKLFF. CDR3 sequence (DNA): TGTGCCAGCTCTGCGAATGAAAAACTGTTTTTT.

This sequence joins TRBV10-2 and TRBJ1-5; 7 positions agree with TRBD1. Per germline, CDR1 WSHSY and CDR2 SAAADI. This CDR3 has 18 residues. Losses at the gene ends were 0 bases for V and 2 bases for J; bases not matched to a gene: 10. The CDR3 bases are TGCGCCAGCAGTGAGTCGCCGACAGGGCATATGCGCAATCAGCCCCAGCATTTT. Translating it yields CASSESPTGHMRNQPQHF.

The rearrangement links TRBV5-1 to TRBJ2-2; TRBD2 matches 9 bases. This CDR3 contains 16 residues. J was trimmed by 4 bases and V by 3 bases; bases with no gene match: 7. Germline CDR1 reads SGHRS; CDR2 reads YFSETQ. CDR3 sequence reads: CASSYSAGGLTGELFF. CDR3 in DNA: TGCGCCAGCAGCTACTCAGCGGGGGGACTCACCGGGGAGCTGTTTTTT.

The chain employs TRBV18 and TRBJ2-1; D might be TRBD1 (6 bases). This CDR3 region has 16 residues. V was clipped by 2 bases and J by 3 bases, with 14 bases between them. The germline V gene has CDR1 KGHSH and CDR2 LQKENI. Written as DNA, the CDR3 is TGTGCCAGCTCACCAGTCGAGGGACATATCTACAATGAGCAGTTCTTC. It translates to CASSPVEGHIYNEQFF. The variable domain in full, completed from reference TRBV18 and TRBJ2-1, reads NAGVMQNPRHLVRRRGQEARLRCSPMKGHSHVYWYRQLPEEGLKFMVYLQKENIIDESGMPKERFSAEFPKEGPSILRIQQVVRGDSAAYFCASSPVEGHIYNEQFFGPGTRLTVL.

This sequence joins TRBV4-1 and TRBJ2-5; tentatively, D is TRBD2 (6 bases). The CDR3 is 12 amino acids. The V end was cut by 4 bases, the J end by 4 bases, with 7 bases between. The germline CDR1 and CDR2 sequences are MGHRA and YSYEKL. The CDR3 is CASSRAGETQYF. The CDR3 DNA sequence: TGCGCCAGCAGCCGAGCGGGAGAGACCCAGTACTTC.

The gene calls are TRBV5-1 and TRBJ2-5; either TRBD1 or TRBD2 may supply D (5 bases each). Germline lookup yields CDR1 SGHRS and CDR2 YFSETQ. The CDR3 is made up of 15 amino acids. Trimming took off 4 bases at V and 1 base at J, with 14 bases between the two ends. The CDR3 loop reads CASSARSGPQETQYF. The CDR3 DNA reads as TGCGCCAGCAGCGCCCGATCGGGGCCCCAAGAGACCCAGTACTTC. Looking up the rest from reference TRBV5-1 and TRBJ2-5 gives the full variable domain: KAGVTQTPRYLIKTRGQQVTLSCSPISGHRSVSWYQQTPGQGLQFLFEYFSETQRNKGNFPGRFSGRQFSNSRSEMNVSTLELGDSALYLCASSARSGPQETQYFGPGTRLLVL.

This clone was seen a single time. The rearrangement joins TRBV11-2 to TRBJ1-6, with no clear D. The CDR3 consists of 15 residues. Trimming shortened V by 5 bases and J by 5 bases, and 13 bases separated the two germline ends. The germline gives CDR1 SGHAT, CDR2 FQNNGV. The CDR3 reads CASSAADGHNSPLHF. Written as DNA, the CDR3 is TGTGCCAGCAGCGCCGCCGACGGGCATAATTCACCCCTCCACTTT. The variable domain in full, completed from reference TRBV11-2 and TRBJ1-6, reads EAGVAQSPRYKIIEKRQSVAFWCNPISGHATLYWYQQILGQGPKLLIQFQNNGVVDDSQLPKDRFSAERLKGVDSTLKIQPAKLEDSAVYLCASSAADGHNSPLHFGNGTRLTVT.

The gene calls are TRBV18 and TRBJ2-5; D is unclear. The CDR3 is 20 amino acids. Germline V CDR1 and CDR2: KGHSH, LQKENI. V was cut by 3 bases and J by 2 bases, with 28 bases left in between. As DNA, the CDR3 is TGTGCCAGCTCACCCCCCAGTTGGCGGACCACAAGGACCTCACAAGAGACCCAGTACTTC. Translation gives CASSPPSWRTTRTSQETQYF. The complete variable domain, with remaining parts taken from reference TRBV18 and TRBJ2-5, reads NAGVMQNPRHLVRRRGQEARLRCSPMKGHSHVYWYRQLPEEGLKFMVYLQKENIIDESGMPKERFSAEFPKEGPSILRIQQVVRGDSAAYFCASSPPSWRTTRTSQETQYFGPGTRLLVL.

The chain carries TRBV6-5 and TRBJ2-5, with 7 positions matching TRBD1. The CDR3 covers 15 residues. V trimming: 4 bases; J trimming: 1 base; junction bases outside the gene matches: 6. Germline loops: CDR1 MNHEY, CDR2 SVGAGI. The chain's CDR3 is CASSWRGTAQETQYF. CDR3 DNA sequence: TGTGCCAGCAGTTGGCGAGGGACAGCCCAAGAGACCCAGTACTTC.

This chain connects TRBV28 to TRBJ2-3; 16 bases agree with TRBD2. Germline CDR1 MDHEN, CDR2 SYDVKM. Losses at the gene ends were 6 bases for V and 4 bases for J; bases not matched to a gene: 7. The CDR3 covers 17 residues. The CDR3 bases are TGTGCCAGCAGCACCGGGACTAGCGGGGGGGGCGCAGATACGCAGTATTTT. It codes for CASSTGTSGGGADTQYF. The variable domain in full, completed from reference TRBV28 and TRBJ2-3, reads DVKVTQSSRYLVKRTGEKVFLECVQDMDHENMFWYRQDPGLGLRLIYFSYDVKMKEKGDIPEGYSVSREKKERFSLILESASTNQTSMYLCASSTGTSGGGADTQYFGPGTRLTVL.

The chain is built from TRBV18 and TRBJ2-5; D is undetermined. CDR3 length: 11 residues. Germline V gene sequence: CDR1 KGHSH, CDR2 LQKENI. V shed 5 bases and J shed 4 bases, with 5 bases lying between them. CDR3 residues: CASSDLETQYF. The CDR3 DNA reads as TGTGCCAGCTCAGACTTAGAGACCCAGTACTTC.

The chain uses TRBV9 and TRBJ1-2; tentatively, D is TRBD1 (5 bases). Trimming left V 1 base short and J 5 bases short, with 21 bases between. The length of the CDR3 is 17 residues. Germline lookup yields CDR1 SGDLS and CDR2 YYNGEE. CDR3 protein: CASSVPDSLALGYGYTF. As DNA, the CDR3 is TGTGCCAGCAGCGTACCCGACAGTCTTGCCCTCGGATATGGCTACACCTTC.

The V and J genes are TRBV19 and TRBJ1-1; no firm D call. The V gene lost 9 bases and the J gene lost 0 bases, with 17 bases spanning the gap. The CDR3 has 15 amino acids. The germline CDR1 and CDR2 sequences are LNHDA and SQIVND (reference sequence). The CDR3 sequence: CASRRTVSMNTEAFF. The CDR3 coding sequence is TGTGCCAGCCGAAGGACGGTCTCAATGAACACTGAAGCTTTCTTT.

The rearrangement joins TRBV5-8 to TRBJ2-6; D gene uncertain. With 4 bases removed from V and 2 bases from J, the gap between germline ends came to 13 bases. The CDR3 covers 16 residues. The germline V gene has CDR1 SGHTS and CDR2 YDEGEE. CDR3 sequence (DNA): TGTGCCAGCAGCCACCAACCCTTGGCTGGGGCCAACGTCCTGACTTTC. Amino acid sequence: CASSHQPLAGANVLTF.

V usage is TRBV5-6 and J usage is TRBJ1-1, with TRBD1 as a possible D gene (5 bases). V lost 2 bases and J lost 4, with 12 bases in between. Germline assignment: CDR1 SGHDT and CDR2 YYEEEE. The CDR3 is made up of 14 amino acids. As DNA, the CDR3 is TGTGCCAGCAGCTTCGGGGGTAGGACCACTGAAGCTTTCTTT. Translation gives CASSFGGRTTEAFF.